This TCR beta chain was recorded in a study of human T cells and chemical hapten exposure. TCRdb called the RACE reads again in MiXCR, with one record for every CDR3 protein. The repertoire includes around 34,000 distinct CDR3 sequences, 5% to 7% of them detected once, and roughly 9.2% sits in the top ten. This sample's time point: patch test 1, 2 weeks after DPC sensitization. The treatment is: therapeutic diphenylcyclopropenone sensitization with weekly scalp DPC. Extraction of total RNA was performed on unfractionated whole blood. In its sample, this clonotype was seen a few times. Trimming took 5 bases from V and 0 from J; bases not matched to a gene: 5. The germline CDR1 and CDR2 sequences are SGHTA and FQGNSA. The CDR3 loop spans 15 amino acids.

The chain has TRBV7-2 and TRBJ2-3, with 7 bases matching TRBD2. This receptor was identified in a woman aged 25 to 39 with alopecia areata. Some clones in this sample may be carry-over from other donors' samples. The sequences come from whole blood, collected in connection with sensitization to the hapten diphenylcyclopropenone (DPC). The CDR3 here is CASSASGVSTDTQYF. Written as DNA, the CDR3 is TGTGCCAGCAGCGCAAGCGGGGTTAGCACAGATACGCAGTATTTT.